Each of the 32 T cell receptor beta chains below was sequenced from the same sample in a study of Ad26.COV2.S vaccination and SARS-CoV-2 variants. Described treatment: roughly 18 received Ad26.COV2.S at low or high dose, single or two shots; 5 received placebo; per-sample allocation not given. The samples date from day 63 after the first vaccine or placebo injection. This table comes from immunoSEQ multiplex PCR, and its TCRdb copy is limited to in-frame clones, with some not included. The sample lists roughly 410,000 clones, about 83% occurring once. The sequencing used peripheral blood, collected in a trial of Ad26.COV2.S vaccine versus placebo. These receptors were taken from a person aged 18 to 59 who received the Ad26.COV2.S COVID-19 vaccine or a placebo.

This clone has just one count. V gene TRBV3-1 (or the pseudogene TRBV3-2) combines with J gene TRBJ1-6; weak D call: TRBD1 (5 bases). Trimming removed 0 bases at V and 1 base at J, with 10 bases between. CDR1 LGHDT and CDR2 YNNKEL come from the germline V gene (reference sequence). The length of the CDR3 is 17 residues. CDR3 bases: TGTGCCAGCAGCCAAGATTCCCCAGGGTCCTATAATTCACCCCTCCACTTT. Its translation is CASSQDSPGSYNSPLHF.

The chain links TRBV6-2 or TRBV6-3 to TRBJ2-2, with D uncertain. V was clipped by 2 bases and J by 7 bases, with 8 bases between them. The CDR3 consists of 13 residues. CDR1 MNHEY and CDR2 SVGEGT come from the germline V gene. Here the CDR3 reads CASSYSNGGELFF. For the CDR3, the DNA is TGTGCCAGCAGTTACAGTAATGGCGGGGAGCTGTTTTTT.

A few counts support this clone. The CDR3 DNA sequence: TGTGCCAGCAGCTTAGATCAGTGGACAGGTAATCAGCCCCAGCATTTT. This sequence encodes CASSLDQWTGNQPQHF. V usage is TRBV11-2 and J usage is TRBJ1-5; 7 bases agree with TRBD1. Germline V gene data show CDR1 as SGHAT and CDR2 as FQNNGV. J was trimmed by 4 bases and V by 0 bases; bases with no gene match: 6. This CDR3 contains 16 residues.

J is TRBJ2-3 and V is TRBV6-2 or TRBV6-3, with D uncertain. The CDR3 loop spans 14 amino acids. Germline CDR1 MNHEY, CDR2 SVGEGT. V lost 4 bases and J lost 2, with 10 bases in between. The CDR3 protein is CASSLRRLTDTQYF. The CDR3 DNA reads TGTGCCAGCAGTTTACGTCGCCTCACAGATACGCAGTATTTT.

The V call is TRBV6-6, the J call TRBJ1-3; no clear D gene. The CDR3 is made up of 13 amino acids. The germline V and J ends were trimmed by 6 bases and 3 bases, with 9 bases remaining between them. The germline V gene has CDR1 MNHNY and CDR2 SVGAGI (reference sequence). The CDR3 DNA sequence: TGTGCCAGCAGGAGGGTGGGTGGAAACACCATATATTTT. Protein product: CASRRVGGNTIYF.

This clone was found once. V and J are TRBV18 and TRBJ2-7; weak D call: TRBD2 (5 bases). The ends were cut back, 4 bases at V and 2 bases at J, with 9 bases in the middle. The germline V gene has CDR1 KGHSH and CDR2 LQKENI. CDR3 length: 13 amino acids. Written as DNA, the CDR3 is TGTGCCAGCTCACTAACGGGAACCTACGAGCAGTACTTC. Protein product: CASSLTGTYEQYF. Supplemented by reference TRBV18 and TRBJ2-7, the full variable domain reads NAGVMQNPRHLVRRRGQEARLRCSPMKGHSHVYWYRQLPEEGLKFMVYLQKENIIDESGMPKERFSAEFPKEGPSILRIQQVVRGDSAAYFCASSLTGTYEQYFGPGTRLTVT.

This rearrangement joins TRBV3-1 (or the pseudogene TRBV3-2) to TRBJ1-6, with D possibly being TRBD1 (6 bases). V was clipped by 10 bases and J by 7 bases, with 20 bases between them. The CDR3 extends over 15 amino acids. Germline V gene data show CDR1 as LGHDT and CDR2 as YNNKEL (reference sequence). The CDR3 nucleotides read TGTGCCACCAGTTTCGGGGGCCTTGTGAATTCACCCCTCCACTTT. Its translation is CATSFGGLVNSPLHF.

The rearrangement joins TRBV12-5 to TRBJ1-4; the D is unclear. The germline V gene encodes CDR1 LGHNT and CDR2 FRNRAP. The CDR3 runs 15 residues. The V and J ends lost 5 bases and 7 bases respectively, with 17 bases between them. This chain's CDR3 is CASGTGPAGSEKLFF. The DNA of the CDR3 is TGTGCTAGTGGTACCGGACCCGCCGGGAGTGAAAAACTGTTTTTT.

This chain connects TRBV5-1 to TRBJ2-2; D is unclear. CDR1 and CDR2 (germline): SGHRS, YFSETQ. The CDR3 length is 15 residues. Trimming pared 2 bases from V and 4 bases from J, leaving 12 bases between. The CDR3 nucleotides read TGCGCCAGCAGCTTCGGCAACAGTTTCACCGGGGAGCTGTTTTTT. Translation gives CASSFGNSFTGELFF. The full variable domain, completed using reference TRBV5-1 and TRBJ2-2, is KAGVTQTPRYLIKTRGQQVTLSCSPISGHRSVSWYQQTPGQGLQFLFEYFSETQRNKGNFPGRFSGRQFSNSRSEMNVSTLELGDSALYLCASSFGNSFTGELFFGEGSRLTVL.

This clone was found once. The V and J genes are TRBV7-9 and TRBJ2-1; TRBD1 agrees at 8 bases. V shed 5 bases, J shed 4 bases, and the junction held 7 bases outside the gene matches. CDR3 size: 15 residues. The germline CDR1 and CDR2 sequences are SEHNR and FQNEAQ (reference sequence). In DNA form, the CDR3 reads TGTGCCAGCAGCGGCGGGACAGGCTTATACAATGAGCAGTTCTTC. Translation: CASSGGTGLYNEQFF.

The chain is built from TRBV5-1 and TRBJ1-6, with D hard to call. The V gene lost 0 bases and the J gene lost 10 bases, with 5 bases spanning the gap. Looked up from germline, CDR1 is SGHRS and CDR2 is YFSETQ. The CDR3 covers 12 residues. CDR3 DNA sequence: TGCGCCAGCAGCTTGGAGAAATCACCCCTCCACTTT. Amino acid sequence: CASSLEKSPLHF.

The chain is built from TRBV27 and TRBJ2-3; 7 bases align to TRBD2. Germline CDR1 and CDR2: MNHEY and SMNVEV (reference sequence). V shed 6 bases and J 2 bases; nucleotides not matched to a gene: 5. The CDR3 has 14 amino acids. The CDR3 reads CASRGDYYTDTQYF. DNA of the CDR3: TGTGCCAGCAGGGGGGACTACTACACAGATACGCAGTATTTT.

The J gene is TRBJ1-2, the V gene TRBV6-5; D is perhaps TRBD1 (6 bases). V dropped 2 bases and J dropped 8 bases, with 12 bases sitting between them. CDR1 and CDR2 from the germline V gene are MNHEY and SVGAGI. This CDR3 is built from 13 residues. The CDR3 protein is CASSYTRGGGYTF. CDR3 sequence (DNA): TGTGCCAGCAGTTACACCAGGGGAGGAGGCTACACCTTC.

This sequence joins TRBV4-3 and TRBJ1-3; tentative D call: TRBD1 (5 bases). Trimming took off 1 base at V and 0 bases at J, with 19 bases between the two ends. Germline lookup yields CDR1 LGHNA and CDR2 YSLEER. CDR3 length: 19 residues. The CDR3 DNA sequence: TGCGCCAGCAGCCAAGCCCTAATCGGGACGGCCTTCTCTGGAAACACCATATATTTT. Translating it yields CASSQALIGTAFSGNTIYF.

V and J are TRBV18 and TRBJ2-2, with TRBD2 identical over 11 bases. The V segment lost 0 bases and the J segment 4 bases; nucleotides outside the gene matches: 1. The CDR3 covers 16 residues. Per germline, CDR1 KGHSH and CDR2 LQKENI. CDR3 coding DNA: TGTGCCAGCTCACCACCGGGGACTAGCGGCACCGGGGAGCTGTTTTTT. Translating gives CASSPPGTSGTGELFF.

The chain has TRBV5-1 and TRBJ2-5; 8 bases agree with TRBD1. The CDR3 is made up of 15 amino acids. J was trimmed by 2 bases and V by 4 bases; bases with no gene match: 7. CDR1 is SGHRS, CDR2 YFSETQ, per germline. The CDR3 DNA sequence: TGCGCCAGCAGCCCTCGGACAGGGAGTCAAGAGACCCAGTACTTC. Its protein is CASSPRTGSQETQYF.

This chain connects TRBV3-1 (or the pseudogene TRBV3-2) to TRBJ1-5, with unresolved D. The V and J ends lost 0 bases and 5 bases respectively, with 8 bases between them. The CDR3 is 14 residues long. The germline V gene encodes CDR1 LGHDT and CDR2 YNNKEL (reference sequence). The chain's CDR3 is CASSQDTQDQPQHF. CDR3 bases: TGTGCCAGCAGCCAAGATACCCAGGATCAGCCCCAGCATTTT.

This clone has just one count. The chain employs TRBV28 and TRBJ1-2, with D perhaps matching TRBD1 (5 bases). Trimming pared 3 bases from V and 3 bases from J, leaving 8 bases between. The CDR3 covers 13 residues. Per germline, CDR1 MDHEN and CDR2 SYDVKM. CDR3 nucleotide sequence: TGTGCCAGCAGTTTGGGGGGTTACTATGGCTACACCTTC. Translated: CASSLGGYYGYTF.

The CDR3 DNA reads as TGTGCCAGCAGTTTATTGGCAAGCAATCAGCCCCAGCATTTT. It is translated as CASSLLASNQPQHF. The rearrangement joins TRBV27 to TRBJ1-5, with D unclear. The CDR3 has 14 amino acids. Germline CDR1 and CDR2: MNHEY and SMNVEV (reference sequence). V lost 1 base and J 1 base, leaving 5 bases between the germline ends.

The chain carries TRBV7-3 and TRBJ1-1, with D possibly being TRBD1 (6 bases). V was trimmed by 2 bases and J by 6 bases, leaving 13 bases between them. This CDR3 is 14 amino acids long. Germline loops: CDR1 SGHTA, CDR2 FQGTGA. The CDR3 loop is CASSLFQGSAEAFF. The CDR3 bases are TGTGCCAGCAGCTTATTCCAGGGGTCCGCTGAAGCTTTCTTT.

V and J are TRBV7-9 and TRBJ1-1; unclear D gene. The V gene's germline CDR1 is SEHNR and CDR2 FQNEAQ (reference sequence). Deletions cut 5 bases from V and 1 base from J, with 11 bases between. The CDR3 is 14 residues long. The CDR3 DNA sequence: TGTGCCAGCAGCGGACGGTCGGAGAACACTGAAGCTTTCTTT. It specifies CASSGRSENTEAFF.

V and J are TRBV7-2 and TRBJ1-1; D ambiguous. V was pared by 2 bases and J by 6 bases, with 7 bases between. The CDR3 length is 12 residues. CDR1 and CDR2 from the germline V gene are SGHTA and FQGNSA. CDR3 in amino acids: CASSLRNAEAFF. As DNA, the CDR3 is TGTGCCAGCAGCTTACGAAACGCTGAAGCTTTCTTT.

This clone was counted a few times. The chain recombines TRBV5-1 with TRBJ2-5; 7 nucleotides agree with TRBD2. This CDR3 is 15 amino acids long. Germline loops: CDR1 SGHRS, CDR2 YFSETQ. J gave up 3 bases and V 0 bases, and 5 bases lay outside the gene matches. CDR3 coding DNA: TGCGCCAGCAGCTTGGCAGGGACTAAGGAAGAGACCCAGTACTTC. Protein sequence: CASSLAGTKEETQYF.

J is TRBJ1-1 and V is TRBV13, with D perhaps matching TRBD1 (5 bases). Looked up from germline, CDR1 is PRHDT and CDR2 is FYEKMQ (reference sequence). CDR3 length equals 15 residues. V dropped 4 bases and J dropped 5 bases, with 17 bases sitting between them. CDR3 protein: CASSYQRGRGTEAFF. CDR3 DNA: TGTGCCAGCAGCTACCAACGGGGCCGAGGTACTGAAGCTTTCTTT.

This chain links TRBV12-5 with TRBJ1-5, with 9 bases identical to TRBD1. CDR1 is LGHNT, CDR2 FRNRAP, per germline. J gave up 6 bases and V 5 bases, and 11 bases lay outside the gene matches. CDR3 length: 16 amino acids. DNA for the CDR3: TGTGCTAGTGGTCCCCCGGTTACAGGGGGCGTTCAGCCCCAGCATTTT. This sequence encodes CASGPPVTGGVQPQHF.

This clone was counted a few times. V and J are TRBV6-2 or TRBV6-3 and TRBJ2-7; 15 bases are shared with TRBD2. Germline V CDR1 and CDR2: MNHEY, SVGEGT. V gave up 4 bases and J gave up 4 bases; unmatched junction bases: 5. The CDR3 covers 16 residues. The CDR3 loop is CASSSGTSGGLYEQYF. The DNA for the CDR3 is TGTGCCAGCAGTTCCGGGACTAGCGGGGGGTTGTACGAGCAGTACTTC.

The rearrangement joins TRBV19 to TRBJ1-4; possible D gene TRBD1, 5 bases. V lost 4 bases and J lost 8, with 17 bases in between. The germline gives CDR1 LNHDA, CDR2 SQIVND (reference sequence). The length of the CDR3 is 15 residues. The CDR3 spells CASSRQTLSYEKLFF. Here the CDR3 DNA reads TGTGCCAGTAGTAGACAGACACTCTCATACGAAAAACTGTTTTTT.

The CDR3 DNA reads as TGTGCCAGCAGCCAAGATGTCGGATCACCCCTCCACTTT. Translation: CASSQDVGSPLHF. The chain carries TRBV4-2 and TRBJ1-6, with D hard to call. The CDR3 is 13 residues long. Trimming took 0 bases from V and 10 from J, leaving 7 bases between them. The germline CDR1 and CDR2 sequences are LGHNA and YNFKEQ.

This clone was observed a few times. This chain uses TRBV24-1 with TRBJ2-5; a weak D match, TRBD2 (6 bases). V was cut by 0 bases and J by 5 bases, with 9 bases left in between. The CDR3 runs to 14 residues. Germline CDR1 reads KGHDR; CDR2 reads SFDVKD. DNA of the CDR3: TGTGCCACCAGTGATTTGTCCGGAGGGGAGACCCAGTACTTC. Amino acids: CATSDLSGGETQYF.

The rearrangement uses TRBV6-5 and TRBJ2-5; tentatively, D is TRBD1 (6 bases). V was clipped by 0 bases and J by 5 bases, with 13 bases between them. Germline values: CDR1 MNHEY, CDR2 SVGAGI. The CDR3 totals 15 residues. This CDR3 reads CASSYSTGYRETQYF. The CDR3, as DNA: TGTGCCAGCAGTTACTCAACAGGGTATCGGGAGACCCAGTACTTC.

The chain carries TRBV9 and TRBJ1-4, with D maybe TRBD1 (5 bases). CDR3 length: 15 amino acids. V was shortened by 2 bases and J by 7 bases, with 15 bases between the two germline ends. The germline V gene encodes CDR1 SGDLS and CDR2 YYNGEE. The CDR3 DNA sequence: TGTGCCAGCAGCGTTCAAGGGACCCGAAGTGAAAAACTGTTTTTT. It specifies CASSVQGTRSEKLFF.

The gene calls are TRBV5-1 and TRBJ1-4, with D unclear. Trimming left V 0 bases short and J 3 bases short, with 9 bases between. The germline V gene has CDR1 SGHRS and CDR2 YFSETQ. The CDR3 sequence is 15 residues long. CDR3 sequence: CASSLGPLSNEKLFF. The CDR3 DNA follows: TGCGCCAGCAGCTTGGGACCTCTGTCTAATGAAAAACTGTTTTTT.